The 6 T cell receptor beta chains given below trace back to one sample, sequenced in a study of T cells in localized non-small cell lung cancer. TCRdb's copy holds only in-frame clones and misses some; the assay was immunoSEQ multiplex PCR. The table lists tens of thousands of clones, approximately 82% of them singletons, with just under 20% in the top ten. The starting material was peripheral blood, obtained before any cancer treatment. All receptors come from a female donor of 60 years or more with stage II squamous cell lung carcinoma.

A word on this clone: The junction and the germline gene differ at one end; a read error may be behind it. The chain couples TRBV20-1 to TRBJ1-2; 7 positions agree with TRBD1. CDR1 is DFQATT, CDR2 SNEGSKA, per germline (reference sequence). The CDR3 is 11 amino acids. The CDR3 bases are TGCAGTGCTAGAGCGGGACAGCTGTTGGCCTTC. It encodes CSARAGQLLAF.

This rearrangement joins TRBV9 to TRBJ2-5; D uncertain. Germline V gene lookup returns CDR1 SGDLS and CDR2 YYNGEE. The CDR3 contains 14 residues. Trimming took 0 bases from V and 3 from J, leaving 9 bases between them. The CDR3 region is CASSVGLSEETQYF. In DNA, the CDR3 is TGTGCCAGCAGCGTAGGTCTCAGCGAAGAGACCCAGTACTTC.

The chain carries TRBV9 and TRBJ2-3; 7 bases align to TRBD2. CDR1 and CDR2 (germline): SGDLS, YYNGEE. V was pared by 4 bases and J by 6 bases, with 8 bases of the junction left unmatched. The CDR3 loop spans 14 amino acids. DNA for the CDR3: TGTGCCAGCAGCTCGGGGGGTACGCTGGATACGCAGTATTTT. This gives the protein CASSSGGTLDTQYF.

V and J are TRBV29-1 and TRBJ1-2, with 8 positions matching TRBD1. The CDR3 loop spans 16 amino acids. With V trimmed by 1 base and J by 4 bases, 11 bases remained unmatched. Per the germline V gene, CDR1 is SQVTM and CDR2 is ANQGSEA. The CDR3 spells CSVEGIGQGLAYGYTF. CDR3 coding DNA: TGCAGCGTTGAAGGAATAGGACAGGGATTGGCCTATGGCTACACCTTC.

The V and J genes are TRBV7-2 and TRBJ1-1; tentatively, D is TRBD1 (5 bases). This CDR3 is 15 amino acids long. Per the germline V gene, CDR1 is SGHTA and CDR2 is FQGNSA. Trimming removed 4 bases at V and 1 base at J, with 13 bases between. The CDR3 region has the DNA TGTGCCAGCAGCTCCTCGGGACGGTGGAACACTGAAGCTTTCTTT. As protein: CASSSSGRWNTEAFF.

CDR3 in DNA: TGTGCCAGCAGCTTATGGGCAGGCAATAGCAATCAGCCCCAGCATTTT. Translated: CASSLWAGNSNQPQHF. This sequence joins TRBV7-9 and TRBJ1-5; D gene ambiguous. This CDR3 has 16 amino acids. Trimming stripped 2 bases from V and 0 bases from J, with 11 bases between. Germline V gene lookup returns CDR1 SEHNR and CDR2 FQNEAQ (reference sequence).